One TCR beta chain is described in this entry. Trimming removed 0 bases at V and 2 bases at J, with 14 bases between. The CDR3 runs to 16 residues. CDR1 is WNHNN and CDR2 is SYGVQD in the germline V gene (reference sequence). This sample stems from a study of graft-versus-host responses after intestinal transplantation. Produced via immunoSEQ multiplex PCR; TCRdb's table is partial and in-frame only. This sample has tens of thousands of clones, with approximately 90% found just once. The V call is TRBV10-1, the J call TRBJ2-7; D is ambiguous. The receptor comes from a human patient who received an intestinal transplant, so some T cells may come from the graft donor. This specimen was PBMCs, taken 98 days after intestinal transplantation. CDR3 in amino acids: CASSESESPDPYEQYF. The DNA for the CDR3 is TGCGCCAGCAGTGAGTCAGAATCACCGGATCCCTACGAGCAGTACTTC.